This T cell receptor beta chain emerged from a study of blood T cells in healthy people across ages (dated by TCRdb to about 2015). Regarding the study in general: In model experiments, template switching captured about one uniquely barcoded TCR beta cDNA molecule for every two T cells. Age-related changes in TCR beta repertoire diversity were measured in the study by deep sequencing normalized with unique cDNA molecular identifiers. The donors were divided into four age groups: young (average around 16 years), middle-aged (about 40), aged (approximately 62) and long-lived (about 80). To avoid experimental bias, donors of different ages were distributed randomly across sequencing lanes. The study analyzed two additional independent replicas of 1 million unique cDNA reads from the same blood draw for two donors, one aged 18 to 29 and one aged 80 or older.

Concerning this clonotype itself: This receptor's antigen is unknown. The input lacks base qualities; no much larger clone sits a single base away.

Systemically healthy Caucasian individuals from Russia, approximately 39 in total and aged roughly 6 to 95 years, were included as donors. Each donor gave about 9.7 milliliters of peripheral blood, drawn into EDTA-treated Vacutainer tubes. Ficoll-Paque density-gradient centrifugation was used to isolate PBMCs, with at least 6 million obtained per sample. Total RNA, at least 6 micrograms per sample, was extracted from PBMCs with Trizol reagent. For every donor, flow cytometry on a PBMC aliquot measured the percentage of naive CD45RAhigh/CD27high T cells. Overall results and qualifications from the work: Estimates of total diversity based on one million sequenced T cells were considered lower bounds and underestimates. Compared with the aged group, more naive CD4+ T cells, fewer expanded clones and increased TCR diversity were shown by the long-lived group, suggesting age selection. There was a strong correlation between observed TCR beta diversity and the percentage of naive T cells measured by flow cytometry. Because profiling used bulk unsorted PBMCs, naive and antigen-experienced compartments could not be compared conclusively. Observed TCR beta diversity per million T cells fell roughly linearly with age, and a significant reduction was already apparent by age roughly 41. Because the CMV infection status of the donors was unknown, age-related changes in expanded clonotypes may potentially have been confounded.

Libraries were built with 5' RACE. Sequencing was carried out with an Illumina HiSeq 2500. A second roughly 6 to 12 cycle PCR used a sample-barcoded 5' primer and a J-beta primer mix. Each TCR beta cDNA molecule received a unique molecular identifier from a template-switch 5' adaptor carrying 12 random nucleotides. Each sample yielded at least 3 million CDR3-containing paired-end reads. The Mint cDNA synthesis kit, primed by a TRBC-specific oligonucleotide, was used to synthesize first-strand cDNA from all RNA. Following uracil-DNA glycosylase treatment, all cDNA underwent a first 18-cycle PCR with the universal primers M1SS and BC2_uni_R. In the original analysis: For normalization, 1 million high-quality reads were randomly selected from each sample, with every read carrying a distinct molecular identifier. Instead of being binned into consensus sequences, reads that shared molecular identifiers were thrown out. CDR3 identification, clonotype clustering and error correction used MiTCR with a Q25 quality threshold and the strictest error-elimination algorithm. A nonparametric unseen species model with Euler transformation was used to estimate lower-bound total TCR beta diversity. Starting from the raw public reads, TCRdb applied fastp trimming at Q25, assembled clones with MiXCR and retained in-frame beta chains. Rows with one shared CDR3 protein collapse into an entry with the most common genes and DNA. For this entry, the V and J calls and clone size follow TCRdb and not the study's own pipeline. The table for this sample lists 550,000 to 750,000 distinct CDR3 sequences; over 20% of them were counted only once. The ten largest account for 3% to 4% of the sample.

The CDR3, from cysteine to phenylalanine, totals 14 residues. Only the CDR3 DNA stays, 42 bases, in frame from base 1. According to the germline V gene, CDR1 reads MGHDK and CDR2 reads SYGVNS. Trimming costs V 7 bases and J 2 bases, and their ends lie 14 bases apart. The chain joins TRBV25-1 to TRBJ1-2, and the D gene may be TRBD1, 6 bases matching. The specimen sequenced was blood. The TCR comes from a man in his sixties or seventies in good health. The nucleotides are TGTGCCAGCACCCCAAAGGGGGGGAACTATGGCTACACCTTC. This yields the protein CASTPKGGNYGYTF.